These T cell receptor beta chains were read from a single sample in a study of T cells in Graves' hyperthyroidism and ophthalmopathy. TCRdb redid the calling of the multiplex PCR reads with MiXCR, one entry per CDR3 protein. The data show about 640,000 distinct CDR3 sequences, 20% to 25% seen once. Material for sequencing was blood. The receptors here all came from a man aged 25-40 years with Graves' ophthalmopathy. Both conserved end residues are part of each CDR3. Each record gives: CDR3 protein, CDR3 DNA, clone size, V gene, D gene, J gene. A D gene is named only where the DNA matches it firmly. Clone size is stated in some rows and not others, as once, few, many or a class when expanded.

cdr3_aa: CASSQLWSGGTEAFF; cdr3_nt: TGTGCCAGCAGTCAACTTTGGTCAGGGGGCACTGAAGCTTTCTTT; clone_size: many; v_call: TRBV2; d_call: TRBD1; j_call: TRBJ1-1
cdr3_aa: CASGDGEQFF; cdr3_nt: TGTGCCAGCGGGGATGGTGAGCAGTTCTTC; clone_size: NA; v_call: TRBV6-2/TRBV6-3; d_call: NA; j_call: TRBJ2-1
cdr3_aa: CSGEELGYEQYF; cdr3_nt: TGCAGTGGAGAAGAGCTGGGCTACGAGCAGTACTTC; clone_size: NA; v_call: TRBV20-1; d_call: NA; j_call: TRBJ2-7
cdr3_aa: CASSSPGGAGNAIYF; cdr3_nt: TGTGCCAGCAGTTCCCCGGGGGGGGCTGGAAACGCCATATATTTT; clone_size: NA; v_call: TRBV28; d_call: NA; j_call: TRBJ1-3
cdr3_aa: CASSETSGAFF; cdr3_nt: TGTGCCAGCAGTGAAACTAGCGGGGCGTTCTTC; clone_size: few; v_call: TRBV6-1; d_call: TRBD2; j_call: TRBJ2-1
cdr3_aa: CASSSRGAGDTQYF; cdr3_nt: TGTGCCAGCAGCTCAAGGGGGGCTGGCGATACGCAGTATTTT; clone_size: few; v_call: TRBV7-3; d_call: NA; j_call: TRBJ2-3
cdr3_aa: CASTKGGLNTGELFF; cdr3_nt: TGTGCCAGCACCAAAGGGGGACTGAACACCGGGGAGCTGTTTTTT; clone_size: few; v_call: TRBV7-2; d_call: NA; j_call: TRBJ2-2
cdr3_aa: CSASVLGTRSYEQYF; cdr3_nt: TGCAGCGCTAGTGTACTAGGGACCCGATCCTACGAGCAGTACTTC; clone_size: many; v_call: TRBV20-1; d_call: NA; j_call: TRBJ2-7
cdr3_aa: CASSEEPQHF; cdr3_nt: TGTGCCAGCAGCGAAGAGCCCCAGCATTTT; clone_size: many; v_call: TRBV7-8; d_call: NA; j_call: TRBJ1-5
cdr3_aa: CASSPPRDETQYF; cdr3_nt: TGTGCCAGCTCACCACCCAGGGATGAGACCCAGTACTTC; clone_size: many; v_call: TRBV18; d_call: NA; j_call: TRBJ2-5
cdr3_aa: CASKQDRATEAFF; cdr3_nt: TGTGCCAGCAAACAGGACAGGGCCACTGAAGCTTTCTTT; clone_size: many; v_call: TRBV12-3/TRBV12-4; d_call: TRBD1; j_call: TRBJ1-1
cdr3_aa: CSAARFQDNEQFF; cdr3_nt: TGCAGTGCTGCGAGGTTTCAGGACAATGAGCAGTTCTTC; clone_size: many; v_call: TRBV20-1; d_call: NA; j_call: TRBJ2-1
cdr3_aa: CASSLTGLYNEQFF; cdr3_nt: TGTGCCAGCAGCTTGACAGGACTATACAATGAGCAGTTCTTC; clone_size: NA; v_call: TRBV5-6; d_call: NA; j_call: TRBJ2-1
cdr3_aa: CASRRGHYTSLDYGYTF; cdr3_nt: TGTGCCAGCCGCCGTGGGCATTATACTTCCCTTGACTATGGCTACACCTTC; clone_size: few; v_call: TRBV19; d_call: NA; j_call: TRBJ1-2
cdr3_aa: CASTPTSGRAGNEQFF; cdr3_nt: TGTGCCAGTACCCCGACTAGCGGGAGGGCGGGAAATGAGCAGTTCTTC; clone_size: few; v_call: TRBV19; d_call: TRBD2; j_call: TRBJ2-1
cdr3_aa: CASSLLSGSYEQYF; cdr3_nt: TGTGCCAGCAGCTTACTTAGCGGGAGCTACGAGCAGTACTTC; clone_size: many; v_call: TRBV7-2; d_call: TRBD2; j_call: TRBJ2-7
cdr3_aa: CASSQEGSEQFF; cdr3_nt: TGTGCCAGCAGCCAAGAGGGAAGTGAGCAGTTCTTC; clone_size: many; v_call: TRBV3-1; d_call: NA; j_call: TRBJ2-1
cdr3_aa: CASRSLAGPWEEQFF; cdr3_nt: TGTGCCAGTAGGTCACTAGCGGGCCCTTGGGAGGAGCAGTTCTTC; clone_size: NA; v_call: TRBV19; d_call: TRBD2; j_call: TRBJ2-1
cdr3_aa: CSVVGQESSYEQYF; cdr3_nt: TGCAGCGTAGTTGGACAGGAGAGCTCCTACGAGCAGTACTTC; clone_size: few; v_call: TRBV29-1; d_call: TRBD1; j_call: TRBJ2-7
cdr3_aa: CASSLADRGLQPQHF; cdr3_nt: TGTGCCAGCAGTTTGGCCGACAGGGGGCTTCAGCCCCAGCATTTT; clone_size: many; v_call: TRBV28; d_call: TRBD1; j_call: TRBJ1-5
cdr3_aa: CASSRDRTDGYTF; cdr3_nt: TGTGCCAGCAGCAGGGACAGAACTGATGGCTACACCTTC; clone_size: NA; v_call: TRBV27; d_call: TRBD1; j_call: TRBJ1-2
cdr3_aa: CASSLDFGETQYF; cdr3_nt: TGTGCCAGCAGTTTAGATTTCGGGGAGACCCAGTACTTC; clone_size: few; v_call: TRBV28; d_call: NA; j_call: TRBJ2-5
cdr3_aa: CASSPLLAGGPRDTQYF; cdr3_nt: TGTGCCAGCAGTCCTCTACTAGCGGGAGGGCCCAGGGATACGCAGTATTTT; clone_size: NA; v_call: TRBV28; d_call: TRBD2; j_call: TRBJ2-3
cdr3_aa: CASSSATGSHEQYF; cdr3_nt: TGCGCCAGCAGCTCGGCCACCGGGTCCCACGAGCAGTACTTC; clone_size: few; v_call: TRBV5-1; d_call: NA; j_call: TRBJ2-7
cdr3_aa: CASLLDSSGTDTQYF; cdr3_nt: TGTGCCAGCCTGCTTGATTCTAGCGGGACAGATACGCAGTATTTT; clone_size: many; v_call: TRBV28; d_call: TRBD2; j_call: TRBJ2-3
cdr3_aa: CASSAPVGGAEQETQYF; cdr3_nt: TGTGCCAGCAGCGCCCCAGTCGGGGGAGCGGAGCAAGAGACCCAGTACTTC; clone_size: many; v_call: TRBV7-9; d_call: NA; j_call: TRBJ2-5